These T cell receptor beta chains were read from a single sample in a study of CD8+ T cells in alopecia areata. Measured with immunoSEQ multiplex PCR; TCRdb has only the in-frame clones, and not every one. Of roughly 180,000 clones detected, about 60% appear once; the ten largest clones hold 3.3%. The sample was CD4+ T cells sorted from blood, taken at week 4, from a patient treated with tofacitinib. The receptor source for this set is a human donor with alopecia areata. The CDR3 runs from the conserved cysteine through the conserved F or W. The D gene is left open where the match is weak. Size is omitted from some rows. Given values are once, few, many or a class for expanded clones.

cdr3_nt cdr3_aa clone_size d_call j_call v_call
TGCGCCAGCAGCTTGGCCGGGAACACTGAAGCTTTCTTT CASSLAGNTEAFF . . TRBJ1-1 TRBV5-1
TGTGCCAGCAGAGCGGACAGCTCCTACAATGAGCAGTTCTTC CASRADSSYNEQFF . . TRBJ2-1 TRBV2
TGTGCCTGGAGTGTAGCAGGGGCACCTAACTATGGCTACACCTTC CAWSVAGAPNYGYTF . . TRBJ1-2 TRBV30
TGTGCCAGCAGTTACTCGGACAGGGTCTCCTACGAGCAGTACTTC CASSYSDRVSYEQYF few TRBD1 TRBJ2-7 TRBV6-5
TGTGCCAGCAGCCTGGGGGTCTCCTATAATTCACCCCTCCACTTT CASSLGVSYNSPLHF . . TRBJ1-6 TRBV7-8
TGTGCCAGCAAGGGACAGGGGGCTGGTGAGCAGTTCTTC CASKGQGAGEQFF . TRBD1 TRBJ2-1 TRBV2
TGTGCCAGCAGCTTAGGGAATTCACCCCTCCACTTT CASSLGNSPLHF . . TRBJ1-6 TRBV7-9
TGTGCCAGCAGTGGAAGGGGGGGAGATACGCAGTATTTT CASSGRGGDTQYF . . TRBJ2-3 TRBV25-1
TGTGCCAGCAGACTTGGGGCTAACTATGGCTACACCTTC CASRLGANYGYTF . . TRBJ1-2 TRBV2
TGTGCCAGCAGCCTAAGCCGGACCCCTCATCGGGCCCAGTACTTC CASSLSRTPHRAQYF few . TRBJ2-5 TRBV28
TGTGCCAGCAGCCTGAAGGGCACTGAAGCTTTCTTT CASSLKGTEAFF . . TRBJ1-1 TRBV7-2
TGTGCTAGTGGTTTGGTATTTTCTAGCGGGGGGCCGGATGAGCAGTTCTTC CASGLVFSSGGPDEQFF . TRBD2 TRBJ2-1 TRBV12-5
TGTGCCAGCAGCTTAGGGGTGCGGGGGCCCTCTGGGGCCAACGTCCTGACTTTC CASSLGVRGPSGANVLTF . . TRBJ2-6 TRBV11-2
TGTGCCAGCAGCCCAGACAGGGGCTTTGAGACCCAGTACTTC CASSPDRGFETQYF . TRBD1 TRBJ2-5 TRBV7-2
TGTGCCAGCAGCATGGAGAGAGGGGATACACCCCTCCACTTT CASSMERGDTPLHF . . TRBJ1-6 TRBV5-6
TGCAGCGTTGCATCGGGGATCACAGATACGCAGTATTTT CSVASGITDTQYF . . TRBJ2-3 TRBV29-1
TGCAGCGTTGAGAATAGTGACACTGAAGCTTTCTTT CSVENSDTEAFF . . TRBJ1-1 TRBV29-1
TGTGCCAGCAGCTTATGGCCCAAGGGCCTGAACACTGAAGCTTTCTTT CASSLWPKGLNTEAFF few . TRBJ1-1 TRBV7-6
TGTGCCAGCAGCGTCTCAGGGGAAGAGACCCAGTACTTC CASSVSGEETQYF few . TRBJ2-5 TRBV9
TGTGCCTGGAGCCGAGGAGCGGGCCACGAGCAGTACTTC CAWSRGAGHEQYF . . TRBJ2-7 TRBV30
TGTGCCAGCAGTCCGCTCGAAGTCCAAGAGACCCAGTACTTC CASSPLEVQETQYF . . TRBJ2-5 TRBV28
TGCGCCAGCAGCCAAGTCGGAAGGGGTAATTCCTACGAGCAGTACTTC CASSQVGRGNSYEQYF . . TRBJ2-7 TRBV4-1